The 15 T cell receptor beta chains reported below all come from one sample, sequenced in a study of T cells in Graves' hyperthyroidism and ophthalmopathy. The investigators amplified TCR beta CDR3 regions from RNA transcripts. Using the HTBI primer set, a first-round RT-PCR was run on the TCR CDR3. TCRdb independently ran MiXCR on the multiplex PCR reads; one entry per CDR3 protein. The table shows around 350,000 distinct CDR3 sequences, with roughly 25% occurring only once. Sequencing used blood. Receptors were obtained from a man between 45 and 60 years old with Graves' hyperthyroidism.

Ten or more counts support this clonotype. The chain couples TRBV7-9 to TRBJ2-7; D ambiguous. Per germline, CDR1 SEHNR and CDR2 FQNEAQ (reference sequence). The CDR3 sequence is 14 residues long. Trimming pared 1 base from V and 2 bases from J, leaving 9 bases between. CDR3 DNA sequence: TGTGCCAGCAGCTTAGGAGTAGGGCCCTACGAGCAGTACTTC. This codes for CASSLGVGPYEQYF.

This chain joins TRBV7-6 and TRBJ2-1, with a weak D call TRBD2 (6 bases). The CDR3 is made up of 15 amino acids. The V and J ends lost 5 bases and 2 bases respectively, with 13 bases between them. Looked up from germline, CDR1 is SGHVS and CDR2 is FNYEAQ. CDR3 region: CASSPGGPPYNEQFF. The CDR3 coding sequence is TGTGCCAGCAGCCCTGGAGGGCCCCCCTACAATGAGCAGTTCTTC.

The chain carries TRBV27 and TRBJ2-3; D uncertain. This CDR3 comprises 12 residues. V dropped 7 bases and J dropped 2 bases, with 7 bases sitting between them. Germline V CDR1 and CDR2: MNHEY, SMNVEV (reference sequence). This CDR3 is CASKSNTDTQYF. CDR3 sequence (DNA): TGTGCCAGCAAAAGCAACACAGATACGCAGTATTTT.

This clonotype has ten or more counts. CDR3 region: CASSHLLGGGGYNEQFF. Here the CDR3 DNA reads TGTGCCAGCAGCCACCTCCTCGGGGGTGGGGGCTACAATGAGCAGTTCTTC. V usage is TRBV11-1 and J usage is TRBJ2-1; D is possibly TRBD2 (6 bases). With 5 bases removed from V and 3 bases from J, the gap between germline ends came to 20 bases. Per the germline V gene, CDR1 is SGHAT and CDR2 is FQDESV (reference sequence). The CDR3 consists of 17 residues.

This clonotype was seen repeatedly, ten times or more. The chain uses TRBV12-3 or TRBV12-4 and TRBJ1-2; 9 nucleotides agree with TRBD1. With 2 bases clipped from V and 7 bases from J, the junction kept 5 bases outside the gene matches. This CDR3 has 14 amino acids. This CDR3 reads CASSLLDRGPGYTF. The CDR3 region has the DNA TGTGCCAGCAGTTTATTGGACAGGGGTCCTGGCTACACCTTC.

J is TRBJ2-7 and V is TRBV6-2 or TRBV6-3; 10 bases line up with TRBD1. Per germline, CDR1 MNHEY and CDR2 SVGEGT. J was trimmed by 6 bases and V by 5 bases; bases with no gene match: 10. The CDR3 length is 15 residues. The CDR3 nucleotides are TGTGCCAGCAGTGCGTCCGGGACAGGGGTCGGCGAGCAGTACTTC. It yields the protein CASSASGTGVGEQYF.

V and J are TRBV12-3 or TRBV12-4 and TRBJ2-2; no definite D call. Trimming shortened V by 7 bases and J by 0 bases, and 6 bases separated the two germline ends. The CDR3 length is 13 residues. For the CDR3, the DNA is TGTGCCAGCACTCCTCCGAACACCGGGGAGCTGTTTTTT. As protein: CASTPPNTGELFF.

This clonotype showed up many times. V usage is TRBV7-8 and J usage is TRBJ2-3; possibly TRBD2 for D (5 bases). This CDR3 region has 14 residues. The V end lost 5 bases, the J end lost 1 base, and 10 bases lay between the germline ends. The V gene's germline CDR1 is SGHVS and CDR2 FQNEAQ. The CDR3 reads CASSAKRGTDTQYF. The CDR3 nucleotides are TGTGCCAGCAGCGCTAAGAGGGGCACAGATACGCAGTATTTT. Supplemented by reference TRBV7-8 and TRBJ2-3, the full variable domain reads GAGVSQSPRYKVAKRGQDVALRCDPISGHVSLFWYQQALGQGPEFLTYFQNEAQLDKSGLPSDRFFAERPEGSVSTLKIQRTQQEDSAVYLCASSAKRGTDTQYFGPGTRLTVL.

This clonotype has just a few counts. The DNA of the CDR3 is TGTGCCAGCAGTGAAGCCTGGGGGGGGCAGTTCTTC. Translated: CASSEAWGGQFF. The chain employs TRBV6-1 and TRBJ2-1, with 7 bases fitting TRBD2. Per germline, CDR1 MNHNS and CDR2 SASEGT. V lost 0 bases and J lost 12; bases outside the gene matches: 2. This CDR3 comprises 12 residues.

The chain uses TRBV27 and TRBJ2-3, with 9 bases aligning to TRBD2. CDR1 is MNHEY, CDR2 SMNVEV, per germline (reference sequence). This CDR3 region has 15 residues. V shed 4 bases and J 5 bases; nucleotides not matched to a gene: 7. The CDR3 loop is CASSSRLAVGDTQYF. CDR3 coding DNA: TGTGCCAGCAGTTCCAGACTAGCGGTTGGAGATACGCAGTATTTT.

At least ten counts were recorded for this clonotype. CDR3 coding DNA: TGTGCCAGCCGCCGGGAGGCCTCCACAGATACGCAGTATTTT. It translates to CASRREASTDTQYF. The rearrangement uses TRBV12-3 or TRBV12-4 and TRBJ2-3, with 7 bases aligning to TRBD2. The CDR3 has 14 residues. With 8 bases clipped from V and 2 bases from J, the junction kept 7 bases outside the gene matches.

This clonotype turned up a few times. The V gene is TRBV6-1, the J gene TRBJ2-7, with 7 bases fitting TRBD2. The CDR3 extends over 14 amino acids. Germline CDR1 and CDR2: MNHNS and SASEGT. V was pared by 7 bases and J by 0 bases, with 6 bases of the junction left unmatched. CDR3 in amino acids: CASTLERGSYEQYF. CDR3 nucleotides: TGTGCCAGCACCCTTGAGCGGGGCTCCTACGAGCAGTACTTC.

This clonotype was counted ten times or more. V usage is TRBV28 and J usage is TRBJ1-1, with D perhaps matching TRBD1 (5 bases). The germline V and J ends were trimmed by 5 bases and 11 bases, with 15 bases remaining between them. The CDR3 sequence is 12 residues long. From germline, CDR1 is MDHEN and CDR2 SYDVKM. CDR3 sequence: CASSPRGMRAFF. In nucleotides, the CDR3 is TGTGCCAGCAGTCCCCGGGGCATGAGGGCTTTCTTT.

V gene TRBV20-1 combines with J gene TRBJ2-3; 7 bases line up with TRBD1. Per germline, CDR1 DFQATT and CDR2 SNEGSKA (reference sequence). The V and J ends lost 3 bases and 4 bases, in that order; junction bases with no gene match: 7. The length of the CDR3 is 14 residues. This CDR3 is CSASVPQGADTQYF. Written as DNA, the CDR3 is TGCAGTGCTAGTGTCCCTCAGGGGGCAGATACGCAGTATTTT.

This clonotype was seen repeatedly, ten times or more. The chain carries TRBV28 and TRBJ2-1; D unresolved. The CDR3 is 13 amino acids. The germline CDR1 and CDR2 sequences are MDHEN and SYDVKM. Trimming removed 2 bases from V and 10 bases from J, with 12 bases in between. The CDR3 DNA is TGTGCCAGCAGTTTAACGGCCGAGTGGGAGCAGTTCTTC. This encodes CASSLTAEWEQFF.